Here is one TCR beta chain with its context. Its antigen remains undetermined. Base qualities are not provided; no much larger clone lies one nucleotide away. TCRbeta CDR3 regions were amplified from genomic DNA by means of the immunoSEQ Assay, a bias-controlled multiplex PCR. Per the authors' processing: Nucleated cell counts per sample were estimated from amplification of reference gene primers within the assay. To quantify the absolute abundance of each unique TCRbeta CDR3 rearrangement, sequence reads were collapsed and filtered. For each sample, productive Simpson clonality was calculated as the square root of Simpson's diversity index across productive rearrangements. Here the immuneACCESS table is served through TCRdb, limited to in-frame sequences with V and J called. Missing clones are a known gap in these copies; in checked studies unresolved V genes cover under half, and the rest lacks a known reason. The D gene and trimming were derived from the DNA, and the V and J assignments and clone size from that table. This sample has some 200,000 clones in its table, and roughly nine tenths of those were observed once. The biggest ten clones account for 3% to 4% of the sample.

These data are taken from a study of blood T cell repertoires in COVID-19 (TCRdb year 2020). About the study as a whole: Collaborator samples came from the United States, Italy and Spain and covered acute and convalescent phases of COVID-19. The material from the prospective study consisted of cDNA or gDNA derived from T cells, B-cell-depleted T cells, or PBMCs. Deeply sampled blood TCRbeta repertoires from subjects exposed to, actively infected with, or recovered from COVID-19 were included in the dataset. The repertoires were made available in a free public database intended to serve as a resource for research on the immune response to SARS-CoV-2. The samples were drawn from the first 160 participants of the ongoing ImmuneRACE study and from some 1,300 subjects provided by 6 global collaborators. Sample metadata almost always included a de-identified subject ID, COVID-19 status, age in years and sex. Where available, HLA class I and class II types were taken from metadata supplied by the sample provider and were not determined by assay-based typing. Here is what the overall study found, with its caveats: The quantity of clinical and demographic metadata differed by source and by participant and was supplied without curation.

Participants in the prospective study were enrolled through a virtual design, were aged about 18 to 89 years, and lived in 24 United States geographic areas. Cohort assignment in the prospective study relied on participant-reported clinical history from a screening survey and a study questionnaire. In the prospective study, whole blood, serum and a nasopharyngeal or oropharyngeal swab were collected from each participant by mobile phlebotomists. Participants in the prospective study had the option to provide additional blood draws and questionnaires over a roughly two-month period. Prospective study blood samples were shipped either frozen or at room temperature before DNA extraction. This TCR came from a woman aged 18-29 years in a cohort exposed to, infected with or recovered from COVID-19 (not recorded which). The sample was PBMCs or T cells enriched from blood (not recorded which).

The CDR3 in this case is CAWGDRPLNTGELFF. The sequenced DNA is TGTGCCTGGGGGGACAGGCCCCTCAACACCGGGGAGCTGTTTTTT. Here the chain combines TRBV2 and TRBJ2-2; the central 8 bases match TRBD1. CDR1 and CDR2 (SNHLY, FYNNEI) derive from the germline V gene. Trimming leaves V shorter by 11 bases and J shorter by 2 bases, with the junction holding 10 bases beyond the gene matches. Measured from the cysteine to the phenylalanine, the CDR3 is 15 residues long. The CDR3 DNA has 45 bases and is translated from base 1.